The present entry profiles one T cell receptor beta chain with its context. The protocol was immunoSEQ multiplex PCR, while the TCRdb copy is restricted to in-frame clones and leaves out a portion. The sample lists roughly 45,000 clones, over 70% occurring once. The sort gate was single viable CD3+CD4+CD8-CD45RO+ cells for memory CD4+ T cells. The sample comes from a study of memory CD4+ T cells and cytomegalovirus serostatus. The CDR3 has 15 amino acids. Losses at the gene ends were 5 bases for V and 5 bases for J; bases not matched to a gene: 9. Looked up from germline, CDR1 is LNHDA and CDR2 is SQIVND (reference sequence).

The TCR originated in an adult in good health and CMV-seronegative. Sequencing was performed on memory CD4+ T cells from blood. This chain connects TRBV19 to TRBJ1-2; 9 bases are shared with TRBD1. This CDR3 is CASSPQGTGRYGYTF. The DNA of the CDR3 is TGTGCCAGTAGTCCACAGGGGACAGGGCGTTATGGCTACACCTTC. The whole variable domain, filled in from reference TRBV19 and TRBJ1-2, reads DGGITQSPKYLFRKEGQNVTLSCEQNLNHDAMYWYRQDPGQGLRLIYYSQIVNDFQKGDIAEGYSVSREKKESFPLTVTSAQKNPTAFYLCASSPQGTGRYGYTFGSGTRLTVV.